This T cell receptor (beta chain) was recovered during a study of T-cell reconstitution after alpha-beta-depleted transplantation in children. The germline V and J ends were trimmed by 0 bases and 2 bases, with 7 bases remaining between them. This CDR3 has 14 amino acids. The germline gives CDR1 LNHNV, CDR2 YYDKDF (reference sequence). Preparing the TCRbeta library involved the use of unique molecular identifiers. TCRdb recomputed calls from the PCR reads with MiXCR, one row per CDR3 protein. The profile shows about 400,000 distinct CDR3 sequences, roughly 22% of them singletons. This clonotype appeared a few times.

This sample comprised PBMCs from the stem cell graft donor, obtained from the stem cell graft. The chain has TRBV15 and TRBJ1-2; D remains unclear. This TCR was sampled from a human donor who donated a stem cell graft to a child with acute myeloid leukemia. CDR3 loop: CATSRDRGNYGYTF. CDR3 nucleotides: TGTGCCACCAGCAGAGATAGAGGGAACTATGGCTACACCTTC. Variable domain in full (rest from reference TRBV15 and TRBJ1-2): DAMVIQNPRYQVTQFGKPVTLSCSQTLNHNVMYWYQQKSSQAPKLLFHYYDKDFNNEADTPDNFQSRRPNTSFCFLDIRSPGLGDTAMYLCATSRDRGNYGYTFGSGTRLTVV.